This T cell receptor (beta chain) originates from a study of blood T cell repertoires in COVID-19. In the study overall: PBMCs, B-cell-depleted T cells, or T cells were the source of the cDNA or gDNA that made up the material.

The CDR3 covers 13 residues. The V and J ends lost 1 base and 4 bases respectively, with 7 bases between them. Authors' processing steps: Amplifying reference gene primers gave estimates of nucleated cell counts. Only in-frame clones appear in the TCRdb table, and some are missing; sequencing was by immunoSEQ multiplex PCR. V, J and clone size are taken as reported in that table, and D and trimming were inferred from the DNA itself. Seen here are 180,000 or so clones, around 90% observed once, and the top ten hold approximately 6.7%. The sequence derives from a man aged 40-50 years with acute or convalescent COVID-19. The sample was peripheral blood. V usage is TRBV12-3 or TRBV12-4 and J usage is TRBJ1-2; no reliable D call. CDR3 residues: CASSLGHFYGYTF. The CDR3 DNA reads as TGTGCCAGCAGTTTAGGACACTTCTATGGCTACACCTTC.